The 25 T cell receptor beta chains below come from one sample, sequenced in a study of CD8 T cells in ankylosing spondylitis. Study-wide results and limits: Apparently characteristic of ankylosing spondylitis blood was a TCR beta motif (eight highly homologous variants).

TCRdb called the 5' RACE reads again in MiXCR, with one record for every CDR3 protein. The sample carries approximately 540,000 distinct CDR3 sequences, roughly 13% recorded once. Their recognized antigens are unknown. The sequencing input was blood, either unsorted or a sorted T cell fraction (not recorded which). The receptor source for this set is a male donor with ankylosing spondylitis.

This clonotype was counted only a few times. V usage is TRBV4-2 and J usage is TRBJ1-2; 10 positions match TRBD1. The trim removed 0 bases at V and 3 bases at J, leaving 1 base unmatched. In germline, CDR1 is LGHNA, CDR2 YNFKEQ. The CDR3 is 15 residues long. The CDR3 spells CASSQDGTGDYGYTF. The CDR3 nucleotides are TGTGCCAGCAGCCAAGATGGGACAGGGGACTATGGCTACACCTTC.

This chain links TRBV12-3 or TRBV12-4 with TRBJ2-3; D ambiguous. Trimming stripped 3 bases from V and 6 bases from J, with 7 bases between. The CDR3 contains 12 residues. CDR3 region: CASSFFGDTQYF. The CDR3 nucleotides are TGTGCCAGCAGTTTCTTCGGGGATACGCAGTATTTT.

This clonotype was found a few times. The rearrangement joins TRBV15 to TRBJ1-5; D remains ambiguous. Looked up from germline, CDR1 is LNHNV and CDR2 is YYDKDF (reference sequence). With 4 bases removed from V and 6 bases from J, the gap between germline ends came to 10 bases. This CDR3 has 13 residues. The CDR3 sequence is CATSTIMTQPQHF. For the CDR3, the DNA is TGTGCCACCAGCACTATTATGACTCAGCCCCAGCATTTT.

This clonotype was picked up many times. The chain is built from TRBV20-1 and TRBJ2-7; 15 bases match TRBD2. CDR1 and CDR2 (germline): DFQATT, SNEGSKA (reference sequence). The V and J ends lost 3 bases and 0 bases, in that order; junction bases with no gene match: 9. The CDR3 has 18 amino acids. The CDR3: CSASSWTSGRALSYEQYF. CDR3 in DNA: TGCAGTGCTAGTTCCTGGACTAGCGGGAGGGCCCTCTCCTACGAGCAGTACTTC.

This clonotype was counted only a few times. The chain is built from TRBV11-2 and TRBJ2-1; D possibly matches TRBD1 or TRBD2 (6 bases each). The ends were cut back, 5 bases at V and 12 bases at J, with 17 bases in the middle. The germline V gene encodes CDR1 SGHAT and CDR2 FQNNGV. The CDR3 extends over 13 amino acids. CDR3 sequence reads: CASSPPGAPWQFF. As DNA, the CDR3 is TGTGCCAGCAGCCCACCGGGGGCCCCATGGCAGTTCTTC.

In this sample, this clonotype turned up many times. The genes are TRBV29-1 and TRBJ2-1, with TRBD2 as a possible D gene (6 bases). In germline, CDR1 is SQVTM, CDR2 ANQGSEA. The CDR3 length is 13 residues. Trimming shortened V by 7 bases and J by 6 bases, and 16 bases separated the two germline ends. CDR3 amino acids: CSASFGRGNEQFF. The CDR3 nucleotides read TGCAGCGCTTCATTCGGGCGGGGCAATGAGCAGTTCTTC.

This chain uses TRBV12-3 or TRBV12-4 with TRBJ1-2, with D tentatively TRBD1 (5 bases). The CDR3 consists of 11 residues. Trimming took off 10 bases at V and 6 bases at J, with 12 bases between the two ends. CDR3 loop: CATLGTDGYTF. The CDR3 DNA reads TGTGCCACCCTGGGGACGGATGGCTACACCTTC.

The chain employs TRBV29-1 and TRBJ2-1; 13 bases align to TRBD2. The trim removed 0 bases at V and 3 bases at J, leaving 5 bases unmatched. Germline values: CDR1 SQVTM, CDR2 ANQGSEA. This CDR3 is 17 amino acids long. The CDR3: CSVEDRGLAGVYNEQFF. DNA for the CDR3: TGCAGCGTTGAAGATCGCGGACTAGCGGGAGTCTACAATGAGCAGTTCTTC.

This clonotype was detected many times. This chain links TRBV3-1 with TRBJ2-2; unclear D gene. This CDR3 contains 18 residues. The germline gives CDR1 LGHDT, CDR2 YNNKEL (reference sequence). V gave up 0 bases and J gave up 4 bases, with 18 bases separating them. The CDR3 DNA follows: TGTGCCAGCAGCCAAGATAGAGGAGTTGTGGGTTTCACCGGGGAGCTGTTTTTT. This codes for CASSQDRGVVGFTGELFF. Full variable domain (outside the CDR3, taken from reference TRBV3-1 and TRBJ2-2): DTAVSQTPKYLVTQMGNDKSIKCEQNLGHDTMYWYKQDSKKFLKIMFSYNNKELIINETVPNRFSPKSPDKAHLNLHINSLELGDSAVYFCASSQDRGVVGFTGELFFGEGSRLTVL.

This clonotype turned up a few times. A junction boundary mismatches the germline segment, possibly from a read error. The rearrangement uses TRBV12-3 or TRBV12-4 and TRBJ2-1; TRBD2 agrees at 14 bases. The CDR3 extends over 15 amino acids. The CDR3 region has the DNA TGTGCCAGCAGGTTAGGACTAGCGGGAGGAATTGAGCAGTTCTTC. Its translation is CASRLGLAGGIEQFF.

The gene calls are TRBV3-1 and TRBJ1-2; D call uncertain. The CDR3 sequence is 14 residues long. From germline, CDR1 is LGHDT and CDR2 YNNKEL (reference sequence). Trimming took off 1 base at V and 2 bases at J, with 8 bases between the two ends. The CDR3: CASSQGTENYGYTF. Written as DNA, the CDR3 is TGTGCCAGCAGCCAAGGAACAGAGAACTATGGCTACACCTTC.

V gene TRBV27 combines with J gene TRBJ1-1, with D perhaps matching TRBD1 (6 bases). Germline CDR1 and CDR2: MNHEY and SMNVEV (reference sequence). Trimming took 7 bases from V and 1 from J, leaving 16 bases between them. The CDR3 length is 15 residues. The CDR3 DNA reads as TGTGCCAGCATCCCCTGGGGGGGCGAGAACACTGAAGCTTTCTTT. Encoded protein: CASIPWGGENTEAFF.

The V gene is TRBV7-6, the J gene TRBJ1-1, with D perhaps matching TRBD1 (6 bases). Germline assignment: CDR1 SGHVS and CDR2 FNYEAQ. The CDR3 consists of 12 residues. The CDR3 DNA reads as TGTGCGTCACAGGGCTTGAACACTGAAGCTTTCTTT. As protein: CASQGLNTEAFF. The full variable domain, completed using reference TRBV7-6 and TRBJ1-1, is GAGVSQSPRYKVTKRGQDVALRCDPISGHVSLYWYRQALGQGPEFLTYFNYEAQQDKSGLPNDRFSAERPEGSISTLTIQRTEQRDSAMYRCASQGLNTEAFFGQGTRLTVV.

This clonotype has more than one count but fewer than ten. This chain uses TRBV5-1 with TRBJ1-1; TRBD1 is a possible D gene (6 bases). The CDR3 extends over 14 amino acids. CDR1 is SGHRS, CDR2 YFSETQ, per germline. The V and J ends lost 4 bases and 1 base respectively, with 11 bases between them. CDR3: CASSRDTENTEAFF. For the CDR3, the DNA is TGCGCCAGCAGCAGGGACACTGAGAACACTGAAGCTTTCTTT.

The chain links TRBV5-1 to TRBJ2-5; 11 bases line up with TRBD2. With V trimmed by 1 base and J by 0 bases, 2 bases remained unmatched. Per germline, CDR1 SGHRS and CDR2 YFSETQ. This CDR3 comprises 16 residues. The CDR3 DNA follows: TGCGCCAGCAGCTTGACTAGCGGGAGTCACCAAGAGACCCAGTACTTC. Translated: CASSLTSGSHQETQYF.

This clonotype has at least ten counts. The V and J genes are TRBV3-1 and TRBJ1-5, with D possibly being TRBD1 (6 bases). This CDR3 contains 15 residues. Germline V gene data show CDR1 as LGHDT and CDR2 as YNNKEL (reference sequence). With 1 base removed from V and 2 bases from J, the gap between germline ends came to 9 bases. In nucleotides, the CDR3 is TGTGCCAGCAGCCAAGCAGGGGTAGGCAATCAGCCCCAGCATTTT. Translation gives CASSQAGVGNQPQHF.

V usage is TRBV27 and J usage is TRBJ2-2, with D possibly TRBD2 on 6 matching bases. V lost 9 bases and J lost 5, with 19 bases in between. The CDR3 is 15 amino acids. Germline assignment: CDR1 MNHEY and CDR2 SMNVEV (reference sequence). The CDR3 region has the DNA TGTGCCAGAGGGGACGGGAGAGGTTGGACCGGGGAGCTGTTTTTT. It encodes CARGDGRGWTGELFF.

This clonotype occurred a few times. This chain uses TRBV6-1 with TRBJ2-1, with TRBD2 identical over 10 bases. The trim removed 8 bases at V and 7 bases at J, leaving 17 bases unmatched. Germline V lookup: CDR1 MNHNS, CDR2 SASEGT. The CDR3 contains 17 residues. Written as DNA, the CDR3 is TGTGCCAGCCACGGGGGTGGGATGCTAGCGGGAGTGAATGAGCAGTTCTTC. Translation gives CASHGGGMLAGVNEQFF.

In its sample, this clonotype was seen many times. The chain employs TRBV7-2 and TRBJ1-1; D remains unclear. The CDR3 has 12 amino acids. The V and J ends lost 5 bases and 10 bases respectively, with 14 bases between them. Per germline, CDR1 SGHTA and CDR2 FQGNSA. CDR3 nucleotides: TGTGCCAGCAGCAGTCACCCAGAGGTAGCTTTCTTT. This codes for CASSSHPEVAFF.

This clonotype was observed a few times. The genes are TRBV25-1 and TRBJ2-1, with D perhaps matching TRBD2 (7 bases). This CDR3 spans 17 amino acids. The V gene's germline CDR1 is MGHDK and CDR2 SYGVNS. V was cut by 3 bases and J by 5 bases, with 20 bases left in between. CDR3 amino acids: CASSDQRGGAANNEQFF. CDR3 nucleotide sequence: TGTGCCAGCAGTGACCAAAGAGGGGGGGCGGCAAACAATGAGCAGTTCTTC. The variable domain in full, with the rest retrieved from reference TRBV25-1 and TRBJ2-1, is EADIYQTPRYLVIGTGKKITLECSQTMGHDKMYWYQQDPGMELHLIHYSYGVNSTEKGDLSSESTVSRIRTEHFPLTLESARPSHTSQYLCASSDQRGGAANNEQFFGPGTRLTVL.

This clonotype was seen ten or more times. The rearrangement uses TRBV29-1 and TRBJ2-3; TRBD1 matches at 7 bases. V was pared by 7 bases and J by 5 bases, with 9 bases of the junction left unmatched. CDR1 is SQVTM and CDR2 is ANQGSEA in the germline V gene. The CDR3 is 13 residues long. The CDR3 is CSGGTAIRDTQYF. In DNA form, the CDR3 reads TGCAGCGGAGGGACAGCGATCAGAGATACGCAGTATTTT.

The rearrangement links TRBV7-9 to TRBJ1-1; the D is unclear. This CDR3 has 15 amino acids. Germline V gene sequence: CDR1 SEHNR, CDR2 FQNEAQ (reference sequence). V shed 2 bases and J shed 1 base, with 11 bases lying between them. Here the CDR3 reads CASSLRARQNTEAFF. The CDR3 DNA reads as TGTGCCAGCAGCTTACGGGCCAGACAGAACACTGAAGCTTTCTTT.

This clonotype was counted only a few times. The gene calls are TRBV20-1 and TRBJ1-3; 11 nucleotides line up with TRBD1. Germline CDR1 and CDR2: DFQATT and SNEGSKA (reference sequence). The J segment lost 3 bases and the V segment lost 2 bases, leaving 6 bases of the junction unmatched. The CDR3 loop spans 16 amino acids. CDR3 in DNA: TGCAGTGCTAGAAGACTGGGACAGGGGGGTGGAAACACCATATATTTT. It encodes CSARRLGQGGGNTIYF.

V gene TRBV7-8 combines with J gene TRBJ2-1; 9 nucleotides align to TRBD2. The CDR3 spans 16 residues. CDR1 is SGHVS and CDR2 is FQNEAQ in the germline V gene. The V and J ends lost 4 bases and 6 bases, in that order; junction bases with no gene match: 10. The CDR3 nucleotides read TGTGCCAGCAGCTCCCTCGGGTCTAGCGGGATCAATGAGCAGTTCTTC. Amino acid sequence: CASSSLGSSGINEQFF.

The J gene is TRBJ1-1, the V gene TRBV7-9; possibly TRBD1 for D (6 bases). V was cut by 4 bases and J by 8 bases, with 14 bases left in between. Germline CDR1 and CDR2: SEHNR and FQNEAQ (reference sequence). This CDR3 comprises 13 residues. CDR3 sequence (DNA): TGTGCCAGCAGCTCTGAGACAGGTGCAGAAGCTTTCTTT. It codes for CASSSETGAEAFF.